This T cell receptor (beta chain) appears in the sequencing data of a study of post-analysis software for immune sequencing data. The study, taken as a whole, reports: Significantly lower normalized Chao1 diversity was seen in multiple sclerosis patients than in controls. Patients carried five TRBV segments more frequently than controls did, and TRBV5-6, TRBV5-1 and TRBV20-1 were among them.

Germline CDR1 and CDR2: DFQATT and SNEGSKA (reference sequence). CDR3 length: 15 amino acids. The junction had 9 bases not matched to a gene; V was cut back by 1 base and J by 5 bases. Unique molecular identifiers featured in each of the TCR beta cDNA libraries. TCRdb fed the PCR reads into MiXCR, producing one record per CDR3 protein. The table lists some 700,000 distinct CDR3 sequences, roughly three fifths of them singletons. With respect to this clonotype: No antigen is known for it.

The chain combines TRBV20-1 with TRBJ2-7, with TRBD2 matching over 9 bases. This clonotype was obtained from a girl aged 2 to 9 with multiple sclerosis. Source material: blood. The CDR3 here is CSARVKREARDEQYF. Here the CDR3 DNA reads TGCAGTGCTAGAGTCAAGCGGGAGGCAAGGGACGAGCAGTACTTC.